The entry below gives a single TCR beta chain sequence along with its context. Antigen specificity is unknown. The sample is drawn from a study of T cell responses to AZD1222 COVID-19 vaccine. Findings and caveats of the study: Vaccine-related CD4 TCRs covered spike, predominating at 160-218 and 743-854. Females outnumbered males among donors, who were mostly white British; clonal diversity was possibly underestimated. Unmutated variant regions are reportedly targeted by nearly half of spike-specific TCRs. Spike-specific TCR breadth and depth rose after two AZD1222 doses.

The CDR3 covers 12 residues. V lost 2 bases to trimming and J lost 5 bases, with 4 bases between them. Looked up from germline, CDR1 is LNHNV and CDR2 is YYDKDF (reference sequence). This table comes from immunoSEQ multiplex PCR, and its TCRdb copy is limited to in-frame clones, with some not included. The data hold roughly 80,000 clones, with 91% observed a single time. The TCR originated in an adult who received the AZD1222 COVID-19 vaccine. The chain recombines TRBV15 with TRBJ1-5, with D unresolved. The source was peripheral blood, collected 28 days after the second AZD1222 dose. The CDR3: CATSRQDQPQHF. The CDR3 bases are TGTGCCACCAGCAGACAAGATCAGCCCCAGCATTTT.